Shown below are 32 T cell receptor beta chains from a single sample sequenced in a study of response to subunit inactivated influenza vaccine. One entry per CDR3 protein, called by TCRdb with MiXCR from the RT-PCR reads. The data contain approximately 310,000 distinct CDR3 sequences, roughly 22% of them seen just once; the ten biggest clones take up roughly 10%. The sample consisted of PBMCs from blood, taken 21 months after vaccination. The receptor source for this set is a man in his fifties or sixties who received an inactivated influenza vaccine.

This sequence joins TRBV24-1 and TRBJ2-1; TRBD2 aligns across 8 bases. CDR1 KGHDR and CDR2 SFDVKD come from the germline V gene. The CDR3 contains 16 residues. Trimming at V came to 1 base and at J to 3 bases, leaving 4 bases not matched to a gene. The CDR3 is CATSDLSGRGYNEQFF. For the CDR3, the DNA is TGTGCCACCAGTGATTTAAGCGGGAGAGGCTACAATGAGCAGTTCTTC.

This clonotype was seen a handful of times. The J gene is TRBJ2-2, the V gene TRBV27; maybe TRBD1 (6 bases). Trimming stripped 4 bases from V and 0 bases from J, with 6 bases between. The CDR3 is 14 amino acids. The germline V gene has CDR1 MNHEY and CDR2 SMNVEV (reference sequence). The CDR3 reads CASSWTANTGELFF. Written as DNA, the CDR3 is TGTGCCAGCAGTTGGACAGCGAACACCGGGGAGCTGTTTTTT.

The chain is built from TRBV12-3 or TRBV12-4 and TRBJ2-7; 7 positions agree with TRBD2. The CDR3 is made up of 14 amino acids. The trim removed 3 bases at V and 6 bases at J, leaving 8 bases unmatched. Here the CDR3 DNA reads TGTGCCAGCAGTTTGTCTCGCGGGAGTGGCGAGCAGTACTTC. It is translated as CASSLSRGSGEQYF.

The CDR3 DNA follows: TGCAGCGTTGAAGATCAGGGGGCTAGATATGGCTACACCTTC. Protein product: CSVEDQGARYGYTF. V is TRBV29-1 and J is TRBJ1-2, with TRBD1 matching 8 bases. This CDR3 is 14 amino acids long. Per the germline V gene, CDR1 is SQVTM and CDR2 is ANQGSEA. J was trimmed by 5 bases and V by 0 bases; bases with no gene match: 5.

The V and J genes are TRBV6-1 and TRBJ2-7; 7 bases map to TRBD2. CDR1 and CDR2 from the germline V gene are MNHNS and SASEGT. With V trimmed by 2 bases and J by 9 bases, 10 bases remained unmatched. The CDR3 is 14 amino acids. CDR3 bases: TGTGCCAGCAGTGAACCAGCGGACGGGGGGTGGCAGTACTTC. It codes for CASSEPADGGWQYF.

The table lists this clonotype with many counts. The chain links TRBV15 to TRBJ1-2, with 9 bases lining up with TRBD1. Germline lookup yields CDR1 LNHNV and CDR2 YYDKDF (reference sequence). Germline trimming cut 5 bases from V and 3 bases from J; bases unmatched to any gene: 10. This CDR3 region has 16 residues. CDR3 sequence reads: CATSQTTGGGYYGYTF. For the CDR3, the DNA is TGTGCCACCAGCCAAACAACAGGGGGCGGCTACTATGGCTACACCTTC. The whole variable domain, filled in from reference TRBV15 and TRBJ1-2, reads DAMVIQNPRYQVTQFGKPVTLSCSQTLNHNVMYWYQQKSSQAPKLLFHYYDKDFNNEADTPDNFQSRRPNTSFCFLDIRSPGLGDTAMYLCATSQTTGGGYYGYTFGSGTRLTVV.

The CDR3 nucleotides are TGTGCCAGCAGTCCGGGACACTTCACCGGGGAGCTGTTTTTT. Encoded protein: CASSPGHFTGELFF. The chain recombines TRBV12-3 or TRBV12-4 with TRBJ2-2, with a tentative D call TRBD1 (6 bases). The CDR3 totals 14 residues. The V end was cut by 5 bases, the J end by 4 bases, with 11 bases between.

This chain joins TRBV5-1 and TRBJ1-1; D unclear. The germline V gene encodes CDR1 SGHRS and CDR2 YFSETQ. CDR3 length: 15 amino acids. V was pared by 3 bases and J by 6 bases, with 18 bases between. CDR3 nucleotide sequence: TGCGCCAGCAGCTACAACCCCTCACGGGAATCTGAAGCTTTCTTT. The encoded protein is CASSYNPSRESEAFF.

Ten or more counts support this clonotype. CDR3 in amino acids: CATSGRDRGSGGYTF. The CDR3 DNA is TGTGCCACCAGTGGCCGGGACAGGGGCTCGGGCGGCTACACCTTC. The chain combines TRBV24-1 with TRBJ1-2, with 10 bases identical to TRBD1. The CDR3 sequence is 15 residues long. With 5 bases clipped from V and 8 bases from J, the junction kept 10 bases outside the gene matches. Germline assignment: CDR1 KGHDR and CDR2 SFDVKD.

The rearrangement uses TRBV7-2 and TRBJ1-5, with D uncertain. Germline V lookup: CDR1 SGHTA, CDR2 FQGNSA. V lost 3 bases, J lost 7 bases, and 19 bases lay in between. This CDR3 region has 16 residues. Here the CDR3 DNA reads TGTGCCAGCAGCTTGGAGGCCCGGGGTACACGGCAGCCCCAGCATTTT. Protein sequence: CASSLEARGTRQPQHF. The full variable domain, in which reference TRBV7-2 and TRBJ1-5 provide the parts outside the CDR3, is GAGVSQSPSNKVTEKGKDVELRCDPISGHTALYWYRQSLGQGLEFLIYFQGNSAPDKSGLPSDRFSAERTGGSVSTLTIQRTQQEDSAVYLCASSLEARGTRQPQHFGDGTRLSIL.

This clonotype was observed many times. This sequence joins TRBV20-1 and TRBJ1-2, with a tentative D call TRBD1 (6 bases). V lost 3 bases and J lost 4, with 15 bases in between. There are 14 residues in the CDR3. Looked up from germline, CDR1 is DFQATT and CDR2 is SNEGSKA (reference sequence). In DNA form, the CDR3 reads TGCAGTGCTAGTCGTGCAGGGGCCCTCTATGGCTACACCTTC. Encoded protein: CSASRAGALYGYTF.

This clonotype appeared many times. V usage is TRBV12-3 or TRBV12-4 and J usage is TRBJ1-5, with D unclear. Deletions cut 6 bases from V and 0 bases from J, with 9 bases between. The CDR3 length is 14 residues. This CDR3 is CASSLDNSNQPQHF. CDR3 DNA: TGTGCCAGCAGCTTGGATAATAGCAATCAGCCCCAGCATTTT.

The chain combines TRBV6-1 with TRBJ1-4; unclear D gene. Trimming took 6 bases from V and 3 from J, leaving 14 bases between them. From germline, CDR1 is MNHNS and CDR2 SASEGT. This CDR3 contains 15 residues. CDR3: CASRSGRWANEKLFF. The DNA for the CDR3 is TGTGCCAGCAGATCAGGACGGTGGGCTAATGAAAAACTGTTTTTT.

This chain connects TRBV21-1 to TRBJ2-7; the DNA was not compared with TRBD1, the D call given in the table. TRBV21-1 is a pseudogene. The length of the CDR3 is 17 residues. CDR3 loop: CASSTFTGTSTSYEQYF. As DNA, the CDR3 is TGTGCCAGCAGCACCTTTACCGGGACATCTACATCCTACGAGCAGTACTTC.

This clonotype was seen only a few times. The V gene is TRBV21-1, the J gene TRBJ2-2; the table's D call, TRBD1, was not checked against the DNA. TRBV21-1 corresponds to a pseudogene. The CDR3 contains 16 residues. This CDR3 is CASSKLGQGDTGELFF. CDR3 coding DNA: TGTGCCAGCAGCAAACTGGGACAGGGGGACACCGGGGAGCTGTTTTTT.

This clonotype was seen a handful of times. The rearrangement joins TRBV13 to TRBJ1-2; D is perhaps TRBD1 (6 bases). The V gene's germline CDR1 is PRHDT and CDR2 FYEKMQ (reference sequence). V was shortened by 5 bases and J by 7 bases, with 20 bases between the two germline ends. This CDR3 comprises 15 residues. CDR3 amino acids: CASSISGARGSGYTF. The CDR3 region has the DNA TGTGCCAGCAGCATTAGTGGGGCCAGGGGTAGTGGCTACACCTTC.

V gene TRBV7-3 combines with J gene TRBJ2-1; 9 bases agree with TRBD2. Trimming cost V 4 bases and J 6 bases; bases outside gene matches: 7. The CDR3 spans 15 residues. The germline V gene has CDR1 SGHTA and CDR2 FQGTGA. The chain's CDR3 is CASSYKLAGFNEQFF. The CDR3 DNA reads as TGTGCCAGCAGCTACAAGCTAGCGGGATTCAATGAGCAGTTCTTC.

The J gene is TRBJ2-7, the V gene TRBV5-1; TRBD1 aligns across 8 bases. This CDR3 region has 14 residues. Germline V CDR1 and CDR2: SGHRS, YFSETQ. V shed 7 bases and J 5 bases; nucleotides not matched to a gene: 11. In nucleotides, the CDR3 is TGCGCCAGCTTCCCTGGGGGACAGGCTCACGAGCAGTACTTC. Protein: CASFPGGQAHEQYF.

This clonotype was counted between two and nine times. The chain carries TRBV7-2 and TRBJ2-7, with D unclear. V lost 1 base, J lost 3 bases, and 10 bases lay in between. Germline CDR1 SGHTA, CDR2 FQGNSA. The CDR3 spans 14 residues. The DNA for the CDR3 is TGTGCCAGCAGCTTAGGTGGGGATCTCTACGAGCAGTACTTC. Its translation is CASSLGGDLYEQYF.

The chain uses TRBV27 and TRBJ2-5, with 7 bases that match TRBD1. The CDR3 is made up of 13 amino acids. V trimming: 3 bases; J trimming: 7 bases; junction bases outside the gene matches: 5. Per germline, CDR1 MNHEY and CDR2 SMNVEV (reference sequence). CDR3 amino acids: CASSFDRAVTQYF. DNA for the CDR3: TGTGCCAGCAGTTTTGACAGGGCGGTGACCCAGTACTTC.

V and J are TRBV5-5 and TRBJ1-2, with D unclear. This CDR3 is built from 13 residues. Germline V gives CDR1 SGHKS, CDR2 YYEKEE (reference sequence). V lost 0 bases to trimming and J lost 5 bases, with 8 bases between them. The CDR3 nucleotides read TGTGCCAGCAGCTTGGAGGTGGGGTATGGCTACACCTTC. Its protein is CASSLEVGYGYTF. The entire variable domain, with the rest obtained from reference TRBV5-5 and TRBJ1-2, is as follows: DAGVTQSPTHLIKTRGQQVTLRCSPISGHKSVSWYQQVLGQGPQFIFQYYEKEERGRGNFPDRFSARQFPNYSSELNVNALLLGDSALYLCASSLEVGYGYTFGSGTRLTVV.

This clonotype came up a few times. This chain links TRBV3-1 with TRBJ2-3; D is unclear. V was shortened by 4 bases and J by 8 bases, with 10 bases between the two germline ends. Germline CDR1 LGHDT, CDR2 YNNKEL (reference sequence). The CDR3 contains 12 residues. The DNA for the CDR3 is TGTGCCAGCAGCCCCCGGATTGGTACGCAGTATTTT. It translates to CASSPRIGTQYF.

The J gene is TRBJ2-1, the V gene TRBV9; D is unclear. The CDR3 loop spans 16 amino acids. V was pared by 0 bases and J by 0 bases, with 10 bases between. The V gene's germline CDR1 is SGDLS and CDR2 YYNGEE. The CDR3 bases are TGTGCCAGCAGCGTAGCTGGCACGAGCTCCTACAATGAGCAGTTCTTC. Translated, it gives CASSVAGTSSYNEQFF.

This rearrangement joins TRBV5-1 to TRBJ1-4; possible D gene TRBD1, 5 bases. Per germline, CDR1 SGHRS and CDR2 YFSETQ. CDR3 length: 13 residues. V lost 4 bases and J lost 6, with 10 bases in between. The CDR3 bases are TGCGCCAGCAGCACCGGGACCTATGAAAAACTGTTTTTT. Translation: CASSTGTYEKLFF.

The chain recombines TRBV28 with TRBJ2-1; D not certain. V lost 4 bases and J lost 7, with 8 bases in between. Germline CDR1 reads MDHEN; CDR2 reads SYDVKM. The CDR3 is 12 residues long. The CDR3 DNA reads TGTGCCAGCAGTTCGAGAAGGAATGAGCAGTTCTTC. It encodes CASSSRRNEQFF.

In this sample, this clonotype turned up a few times. This CDR3 is missing its conserved last phenylalanine or tryptophan, likely due to a read error. This chain uses TRBV12-3 or TRBV12-4 with TRBJ1-1; D remains unclear. V lost 9 bases and J 5 bases, leaving 16 bases between the germline ends. This CDR3 is 13 amino acids long. In nucleotides, the CDR3 is TGTGCCAGTAGCCGGGCGAGGTGGACTGAAGCTTTCCTT. This gives the protein CASSRARWTEAFL.

This clonotype was seen only a few times. J is TRBJ1-1 and V is TRBV7-9, with 7 bases matching TRBD1. CDR1 SEHNR and CDR2 FQNEAQ come from the germline V gene (reference sequence). The CDR3 has 13 amino acids. V was pared by 1 base and J by 11 bases, with 7 bases of the junction left unmatched. The CDR3, as DNA: TGTGCCAGCAGCTTAGAGAGGGGGCAATATGCTTTCTTT. This codes for CASSLERGQYAFF.

This clonotype was found a few times. CDR3 residues: CSVEEHPGYPGNTIYF. In DNA, the CDR3 is TGCAGCGTTGAAGAACACCCAGGGTACCCTGGAAACACCATATATTTT. The chain is built from TRBV29-1 and TRBJ1-3, with D perhaps matching TRBD1 (5 bases). This CDR3 is built from 16 residues. Deletions cut 0 bases from V and 2 bases from J, with 14 bases between. The germline V gene encodes CDR1 SQVTM and CDR2 ANQGSEA.

This clonotype has only a few counts. The CDR3 reads CSARDVKRLNTGELFF. Written as DNA, the CDR3 is TGCAGTGCTAGAGATGTAAAGCGGCTGAACACCGGGGAGCTGTTTTTT. This chain connects TRBV20-1 to TRBJ2-2, with a tentative D call TRBD2 (5 bases). The V end was cut by 0 bases, the J end by 1 base, with 12 bases between. The CDR3 loop spans 16 amino acids. From germline, CDR1 is DFQATT and CDR2 SNEGSKA (reference sequence).

This clonotype came up a few times. The chain recombines TRBV9 with TRBJ1-2; 8 nucleotides align to TRBD1. V gave up 1 base and J gave up 4 bases; unmatched junction bases: 6. This CDR3 has 15 residues. Per germline, CDR1 SGDLS and CDR2 YYNGEE. The CDR3 region has the DNA TGTGCCAGCAGCGTATCGGACAGGGTGACCTATGGCTACACCTTC. Protein sequence: CASSVSDRVTYGYTF.

V and J are TRBV11-2 and TRBJ2-1; 13 nucleotides line up with TRBD2. Looked up from germline, CDR1 is SGHAT and CDR2 is FQNNGV. This CDR3 is 13 amino acids long. The V segment lost 6 bases and the J segment 10 bases; nucleotides outside the gene matches: 3. DNA for the CDR3: TGTGCCAGCAGACTAGCGGGGGGGGTGGAGCAGTTCTTC. Translation: CASRLAGGVEQFF.

The chain combines TRBV11-2 with TRBJ1-2; TRBD1 matches 8 bases. V gave up 0 bases and J gave up 7 bases; unmatched junction bases: 7. This CDR3 contains 15 residues. Germline CDR1 and CDR2: SGHAT and FQNNGV. As DNA, the CDR3 is TGTGCCAGCAGCTTAGAATCCCACAGGGGGTTTGGCTACACCTTC. Translating it yields CASSLESHRGFGYTF.